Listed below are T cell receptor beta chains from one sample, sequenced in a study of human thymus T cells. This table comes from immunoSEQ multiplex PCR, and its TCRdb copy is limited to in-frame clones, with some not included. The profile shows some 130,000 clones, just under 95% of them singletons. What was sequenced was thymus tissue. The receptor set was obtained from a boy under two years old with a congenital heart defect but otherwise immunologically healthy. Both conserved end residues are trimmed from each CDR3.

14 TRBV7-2 ASSFLAGAPQETQY
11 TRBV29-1 SAIRQGGYEQY
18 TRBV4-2 ASSQDRLDGSGSGANVLT
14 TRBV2 ASSEVAGGSYNEQF
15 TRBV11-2 ASSLGTGALSNYGYT
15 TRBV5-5 ASSLEGSGSIYNEQF
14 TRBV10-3 AIAGTRDRGTDTQY
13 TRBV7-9 ASSSLTGDGEKLF
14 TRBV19 ASGALAGGPKETQY
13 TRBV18 ASSPGDREYNEQF
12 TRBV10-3 AIRGEEALNGYT
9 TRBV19 ASIMNTEAF
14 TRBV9 ASSVEVAGSTDTQY
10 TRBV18 ATGVANSPLH
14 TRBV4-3 ASSLREVMNTGELF
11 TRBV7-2 ASSLVPNYGYT
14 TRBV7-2 ASSLLRRTYQETQY
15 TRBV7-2 ASSSSSGGAAAGELF
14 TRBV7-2 ASSLAKHRGTGELF
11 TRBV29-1 SVANRGGREQY
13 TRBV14 ASSTGTGESDGYT
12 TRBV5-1 ASSLGGADGELF
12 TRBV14 ASSQVDTYNEQF
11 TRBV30 AYTGTRWGGYT
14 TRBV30 AWREPGLVSTGELF
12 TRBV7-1 ASSNEGKTYGYT
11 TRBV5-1 ASSSADGNTIY
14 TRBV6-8 ATYNLGQKGNQPQH
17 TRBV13 ASSPGGLAGGFGTDTQY
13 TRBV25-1 ASSEWGWGGTEAF
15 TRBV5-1 ASSMALRVSSYNEQF
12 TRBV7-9 ASSPSGQKYGYT
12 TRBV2 ASSDGAVRQPQH
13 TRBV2 ASSGQGARSYEQY
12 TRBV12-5 ASGSGQINQPQH
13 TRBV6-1 ASRSTVYSNQPQH
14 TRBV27 ASSDQLAGPYNEQF
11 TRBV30 AWSVPGTDTQY
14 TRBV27 ASSQGATSNTGELF
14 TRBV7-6 ASSPGRGSSYNEQF
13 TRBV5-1 ASRFSGPREEKLF
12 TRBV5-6 ASSVVRDSYEQY
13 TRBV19 ASSPPHKGTGELF
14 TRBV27 ASSSHSLGAGNTIY
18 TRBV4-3 ASSQEALFQGTGGSGELF
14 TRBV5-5 ASYRRAGPNTGELF
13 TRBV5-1 ASQVGALWWETQY
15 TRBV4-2 ASSQDKTAVSYNEQF
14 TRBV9 ASSVAGTGACGGYT
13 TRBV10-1 ASSAGTSSTDTQY